Detailed here is one TCR beta chain. Its antigen is undetermined. The data are from a study of T-cell memory formation after mild COVID-19. Using its own MiXCR run on the 5' RACE reads, TCRdb lists one record per CDR3 protein. Among around 310,000 distinct CDR3 sequences listed, roughly 15% were seen once. Study-level findings and limits: Clones shrinking from day 15 to 85 showed even CD4/CD8 mixes; later expanders tilted CD4+. Prior to infection, memory already included some responding clones, suggesting cross-reactive memory joined. SARS-CoV-2 specificity of second-wave clones peaking day 37 was unconfirmed.

With 2 bases clipped from V and 5 bases from J, the junction kept 6 bases outside the gene matches. Germline V lookup: CDR1 SGHKS, CDR2 YYEKEE (reference sequence). This CDR3 is 15 amino acids long. This sequence was found in a young man who had mild COVID-19 (a few samples of this study predate the infection). Cell type and time point are not known. The sample comprised PBMCs or a T cell subset sorted from them (not recorded which). The J gene is TRBJ2-3, the V gene TRBV5-5; 9 bases match TRBD2. Here the CDR3 reads CASSFVSGGIDTQYF. CDR3 nucleotide sequence: TGTGCCAGCAGCTTTGTTAGCGGGGGCATAGATACGCAGTATTTT.